Sequencing of this T cell receptor beta chain was carried out in a study of Graves' ophthalmopathy and Graves' hyperthyroidism. Only a few counts were recorded for this clonotype. The CDR3 contains 15 residues. V was trimmed by 0 bases and J by 7 bases, leaving 18 bases between them. The germline V gene has CDR1 GTSNPN and CDR2 SVGIG (reference sequence). Transcripts of RNA were the source for amplifying TCR beta CDR3 regions. RT-PCR was first run with HTBI primers, then multiplex PCR in a second round. TCRdb processed the multiplex PCR reads anew with MiXCR; each CDR3 protein has one entry. Of 350,000 to 450,000 distinct CDR3 sequences detected, approximately 21% appear once; the ten largest clones hold roughly 3.2%.

The sequencing sample was made of peripheral blood. The origin of this receptor is a woman aged 18-29 years with stable Graves' hyperthyroidism. The chain links TRBV30 to TRBJ2-5; D unclear. The CDR3 spells CAWSVRGVTFGTQYF. The CDR3 region has the DNA TGTGCCTGGAGTGTACGTGGAGTGACTTTCGGGACCCAGTACTTC.